One sample yielded the 10 T cell receptor beta chains listed below, sequenced in a study of OX40 agonist ivuxolimab in advanced cancers. Measured with immunoSEQ multiplex PCR; TCRdb has only the in-frame clones, and not every one. The sample includes fewer than 95,000 clones, about 92% of them seen just once. The source material was CD4+ or CD8+ T cells sorted from blood, sampled in a trial of the OX40 agonist ivuxolimab. Every receptor here comes from an adult with an advanced solid tumor such as melanoma, head and neck, liver or kidney cancer.

To note about this clone: The junction shows a germline mismatch at one end, possibly a read error. The chain recombines TRBV6-4 with TRBJ2-1, with D maybe TRBD1 (5 bases). Germline V gene data show CDR1 as MRHNA and CDR2 as SNTAGT. This CDR3 comprises 16 residues. This CDR3 is CASSEDLGRPYNEQFF. The CDR3 DNA reads TGTGCCAGCAGTGAAGATCTGGGGCGGCCCTATAATGAGCAGTTCTTC.

In its sample, this clone was seen once. This chain connects TRBV5-7 to TRBJ2-1; D gene ambiguous. TRBV5-7 is an open reading frame whose function is uncertain. Between the trimmed V and J ends, which lost 7 bases and 4 bases, there was a span of 9 bases. This CDR3 comprises 12 residues. The CDR3 DNA reads TGTGCCAGCGGTTTCTCGTACAATGAGCAGTTCTTC. The encoded protein is CASGFSYNEQFF.

The chain links TRBV9 to TRBJ1-2; D gene uncertain. The CDR3 totals 14 residues. CDR1 is SGDLS, CDR2 YYNGEE, per germline. Trimming took 0 bases from V and 2 from J, leaving 8 bases between them. CDR3 in amino acids: CASSVVGQNYGYTF. The CDR3 DNA is TGTGCCAGCAGCGTAGTAGGTCAGAACTATGGCTACACCTTC.

The J gene is TRBJ2-7, the V gene TRBV29-1, with 8 bases aligning to TRBD1. CDR1 and CDR2 from the germline V gene are SQVTM and ANQGSEA. This CDR3 has 14 amino acids. Unmatched junction bases numbered 4, after V lost 1 base and J lost 2 bases. CDR3 residues: CSVEGQGATYEQYF. The CDR3 DNA reads as TGCAGCGTTGAAGGCCAGGGGGCGACCTACGAGCAGTACTTC.

This clone occurred once. The CDR3 sequence is CASIKTGTDTQYF. The CDR3 DNA reads as TGTGCCAGCATCAAGACAGGGACAGATACGCAGTATTTT. The chain uses TRBV14 and TRBJ2-3; 7 positions match TRBD1. In germline, CDR1 is SGHDN, CDR2 FVKESK. The V and J ends lost 7 bases and 3 bases, in that order; junction bases with no gene match: 4. CDR3 length: 13 amino acids.

The chain is built from TRBV9 and TRBJ2-3; TRBD1 matches 9 bases. Trimming took 0 bases from V and 3 from J; bases not matched to a gene: 5. Germline assignment: CDR1 SGDLS and CDR2 YYNGEE. CDR3 size: 16 residues. In DNA, the CDR3 is TGTGCCAGCAGCGTAGGCCCCGGGACAGGGACAGATACGCAGTATTTT. Translation gives CASSVGPGTGTDTQYF.

This rearrangement joins TRBV29-1 to TRBJ2-7; possibly TRBD2 for D (5 bases). The germline CDR1 and CDR2 sequences are SQVTM and ANQGSEA. V was pared by 7 bases and J by 4 bases, with 11 bases between. The CDR3 is 11 residues long. DNA for the CDR3: TGCAGCGCGTGGGAGAGTTACGAGCAGTACTTC. It encodes CSAWESYEQYF.

V is TRBV7-6 and J is TRBJ1-1; D is possibly TRBD1 (5 bases). Deletions cut 6 bases from V and 4 bases from J, with 18 bases between. The CDR3 sequence is 15 residues long. Germline loops: CDR1 SGHVS, CDR2 FNYEAQ. CDR3 amino acids: CASSSVGSGLTEAFF. The CDR3, as DNA: TGTGCCAGCAGTTCCGTGGGGTCGGGGCTCACTGAAGCTTTCTTT.

The V gene is TRBV7-8, the J gene TRBJ2-7, with D hard to call. Trimming took 1 base from V and 3 from J, leaving 13 bases between them. Germline values: CDR1 SGHVS, CDR2 FQNEAQ. This CDR3 has 15 amino acids. As DNA, the CDR3 is TGTGCCAGCAGCTTAGAACCTTCGATGTACTACGAGCAGTACTTC. It translates to CASSLEPSMYYEQYF.

This chain connects TRBV5-1 to TRBJ2-5, with D perhaps matching TRBD2 (5 bases). V was clipped by 0 bases and J by 6 bases, with 9 bases between them. Germline V CDR1 and CDR2: SGHRS, YFSETQ. The CDR3 extends over 13 amino acids. CDR3 bases: TGCGCCAGCAGCTTGGGAGGGTGGCAGACCCAGTACTTC. Protein sequence: CASSLGGWQTQYF. The full variable domain, with the rest looked up from reference TRBV5-1 and TRBJ2-5, is KAGVTQTPRYLIKTRGQQVTLSCSPISGHRSVSWYQQTPGQGLQFLFEYFSETQRNKGNFPGRFSGRQFSNSRSEMNVSTLELGDSALYLCASSLGGWQTQYFGPGTRLLVL.